This T cell receptor beta chain was identified during a study of T cells after yellow fever vaccination (dated by TCRdb to about 2019). In the study overall: Libraries from fractions with low cell numbers were prepared with the SMART-Seq v4 Ultra Low Input RNA kit. To follow T-cell clones before and after primary and booster YFV17D yellow fever vaccination, bulk TCR alpha and beta repertoires were sequenced over time. The cohort comprised two healthy male donors, one aged 18 to 30 and one aged 30 to 40 years. Blood was collected at multiple timepoints before and after primary and secondary immunization, and bulk PBMC replicates and cell subsets were isolated. Overall study results and their limits: A small share of clonotypes occurred in both CD4 and CD8 compartments, likely arising from convergent recombination. Compared with the primary T-cell response, the secondary T-cell response was weaker but faster, peaking on day 5 rather than day 15. After the booster, most clones that had expanded after primary vaccination were detected again (over 95% of CD4 and around nine tenths of CD8), suggesting broad maintenance of memory. Because abundant contaminating clonotypes from the bulk population could be contained in FACS-sorted repertoires, computational filtering was required. Because the study included only two donors, the extent to which the findings can be generalized is limited.

Taken with the paper, the label for treatment or condition translates to: live attenuated yellow fever vaccine strain. A standard Ficoll-Paque protocol was used to isolate PBMCs from peripheral blood. CD4 and CD8 T-cell fractions were isolated with Dynabeads CD4 and CD8 positive selection kits. RNA was extracted with TriZol from bulk PBMCs, CD4 and CD8 fractions, and dextramer-positive and dextramer-negative fractions. For sequencing, an Illumina NovaSeq 6000 was employed. TCR cDNA was made using 5'RACE template switching, a step that added a universal primer site and unique molecular identifiers. cDNA synthesis was primed from both the TCR alpha and TCR beta constant segments. Library amplification used two PCR steps, and the second PCR step added sample barcodes and sequencing adapters. Sequencing of libraries was performed on Illumina HiSeq 2500 (2x100 bp) or NovaSeq (2x150 bp). On the authors' methods: Reads were demultiplexed and collapsed into UMI consensus sequences with MIGEC, and V(D)J alignment was performed with MiXCR. Vaccine-responding clonotypes were identified with edgeR using replicate PBMC samples, with FDR below 0.01 and a log2 fold change above 5 up to day 15 being required. Bulk clonotypes were assigned CD4 or CD8 identity according to which sequenced CD4 or CD8 repertoire held them at higher abundance. TCRdb ran its own pipeline on the public reads, namely fastp trimming at Q25 and MiXCR clone calling, and kept in-frame beta chains. Identical CDR3 protein sequences are pooled into one entry, listed with their most common genes and DNA. These V and J calls rely on TCRdb rather than the paper's analysis. This sample lists approximately 300,000 distinct CDR3 sequences; roughly a tenth were detected once. Under 4% of the sample is in the top ten clones.

Relative to germline, V is 1 base shorter and J is 8 bases shorter, with 15 bases between their ends. Looking up the germline V gene (reference sequence) yields CDR1 DFQATT and CDR2 SNEGSKA. From the cysteine through the phenylalanine, the CDR3 covers 14 amino acids. This entry keeps only the CDR3 DNA: 42 bases, framed from base 1. Concerning this clonotype itself: Its antigen remains undetermined. Base qualities are not provided; no much larger clone lies one nucleotide away.

This receptor was identified in a man aged 18 to 35 who received the YFV17D yellow fever vaccine. The material sequenced was CD4+ T cells sorted from PBMCs, taken 45 days after the yellow fever booster vaccination. The chain is made from TRBV20-1 and TRBJ1-5; perhaps TRBD1 is the D gene, with 5 bases matching. The encoded CDR3 is CSARATGPGEPQHF. The nucleotides read TGCAGTGCTAGAGCTACGGGACCTGGGGAGCCCCAGCATTTT.